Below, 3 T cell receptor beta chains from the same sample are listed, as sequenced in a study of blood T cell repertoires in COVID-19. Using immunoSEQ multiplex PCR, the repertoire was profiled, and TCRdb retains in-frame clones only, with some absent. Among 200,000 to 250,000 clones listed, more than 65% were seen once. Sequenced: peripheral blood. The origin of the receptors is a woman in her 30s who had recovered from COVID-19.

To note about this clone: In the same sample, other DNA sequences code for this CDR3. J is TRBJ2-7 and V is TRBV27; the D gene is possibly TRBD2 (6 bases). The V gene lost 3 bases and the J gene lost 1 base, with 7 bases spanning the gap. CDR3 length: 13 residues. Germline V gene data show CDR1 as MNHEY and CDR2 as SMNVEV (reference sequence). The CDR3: CASSLGGSYEQYF. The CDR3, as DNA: TGTGCCAGCAGTTTGGGGGGTTCCTACGAGCAGTACTTC.

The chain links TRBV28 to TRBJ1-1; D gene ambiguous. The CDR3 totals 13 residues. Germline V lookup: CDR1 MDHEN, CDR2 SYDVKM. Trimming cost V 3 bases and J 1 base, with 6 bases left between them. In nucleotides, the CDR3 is TGTGCCAGCAGTTTGTCGGGGAACACTGAAGCTTTCTTT. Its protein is CASSLSGNTEAFF.

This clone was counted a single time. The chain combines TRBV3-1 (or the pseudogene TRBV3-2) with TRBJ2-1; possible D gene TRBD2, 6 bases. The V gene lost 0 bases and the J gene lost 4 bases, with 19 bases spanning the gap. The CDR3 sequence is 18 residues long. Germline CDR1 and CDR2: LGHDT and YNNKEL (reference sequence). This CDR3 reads CASSQDFLYGRRYNEQFF. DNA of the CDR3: TGTGCCAGCAGCCAAGATTTCTTGTATGGGAGGAGGTACAATGAGCAGTTCTTC.